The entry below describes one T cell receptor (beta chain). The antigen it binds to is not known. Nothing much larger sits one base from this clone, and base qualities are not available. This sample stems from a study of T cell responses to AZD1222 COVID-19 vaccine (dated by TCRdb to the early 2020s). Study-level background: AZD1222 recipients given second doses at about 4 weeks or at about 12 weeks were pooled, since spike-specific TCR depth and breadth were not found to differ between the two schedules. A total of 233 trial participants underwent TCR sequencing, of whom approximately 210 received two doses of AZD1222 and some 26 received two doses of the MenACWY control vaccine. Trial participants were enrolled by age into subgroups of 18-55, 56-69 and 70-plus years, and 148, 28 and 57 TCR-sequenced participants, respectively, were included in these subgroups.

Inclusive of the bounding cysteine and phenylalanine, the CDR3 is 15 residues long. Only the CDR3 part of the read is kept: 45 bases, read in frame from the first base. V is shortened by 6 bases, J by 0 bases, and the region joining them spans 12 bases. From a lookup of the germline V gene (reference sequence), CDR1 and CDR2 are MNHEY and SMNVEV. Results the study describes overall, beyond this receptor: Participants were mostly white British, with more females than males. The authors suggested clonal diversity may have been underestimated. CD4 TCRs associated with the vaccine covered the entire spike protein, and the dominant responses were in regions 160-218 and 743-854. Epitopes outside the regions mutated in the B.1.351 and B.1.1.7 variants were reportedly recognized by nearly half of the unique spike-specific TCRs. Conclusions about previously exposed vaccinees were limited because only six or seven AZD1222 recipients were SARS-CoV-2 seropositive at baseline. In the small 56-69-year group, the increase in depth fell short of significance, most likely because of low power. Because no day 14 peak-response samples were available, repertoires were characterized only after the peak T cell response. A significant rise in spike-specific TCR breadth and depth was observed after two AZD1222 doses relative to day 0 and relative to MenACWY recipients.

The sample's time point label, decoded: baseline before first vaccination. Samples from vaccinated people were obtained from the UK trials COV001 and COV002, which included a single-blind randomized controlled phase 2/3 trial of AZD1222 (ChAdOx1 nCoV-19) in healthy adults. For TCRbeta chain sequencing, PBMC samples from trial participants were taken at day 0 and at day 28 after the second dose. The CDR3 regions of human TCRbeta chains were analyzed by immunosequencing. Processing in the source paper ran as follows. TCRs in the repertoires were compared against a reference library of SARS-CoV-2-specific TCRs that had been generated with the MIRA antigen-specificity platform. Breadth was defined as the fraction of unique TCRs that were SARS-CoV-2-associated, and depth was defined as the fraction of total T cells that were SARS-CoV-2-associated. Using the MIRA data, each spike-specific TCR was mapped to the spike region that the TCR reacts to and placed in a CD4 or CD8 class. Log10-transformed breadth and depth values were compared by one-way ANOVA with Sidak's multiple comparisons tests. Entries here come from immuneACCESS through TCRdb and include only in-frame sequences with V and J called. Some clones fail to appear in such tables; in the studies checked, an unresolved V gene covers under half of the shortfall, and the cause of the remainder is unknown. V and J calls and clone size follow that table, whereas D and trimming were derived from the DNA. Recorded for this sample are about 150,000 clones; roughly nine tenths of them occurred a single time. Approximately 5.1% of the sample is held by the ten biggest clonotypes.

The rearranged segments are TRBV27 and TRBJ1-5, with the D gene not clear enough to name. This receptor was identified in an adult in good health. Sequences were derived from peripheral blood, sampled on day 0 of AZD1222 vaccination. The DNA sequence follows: TGTGCCAGCAGGACCGCGGTCTATAGCAATCAGCCCCAGCATTTT. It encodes CASRTAVYSNQPQHF.